This T cell receptor (beta chain) was documented in a study of cytomegalovirus exposure and HLA in healthy donors. Whole-study findings and limits: Investigators reported 164 TCR beta chains as tied to cytomegalovirus.

With 3 bases clipped from V and 3 bases from J, the junction kept 1 base outside the gene matches. The germline V gene encodes CDR1 LNHNV and CDR2 YYDKDF (reference sequence). This CDR3 spans 14 amino acids. Generated by immunoSEQ multiplex PCR, the TCRdb table keeps only in-frame clones and is missing some. The sample contains 120,000 or so clones, approximately 88% of which appear only once. For this clone: No antigen is known for it.

The clonotype comes from a woman aged 18-29 years in good health and CMV-seronegative. Source material: PBMCs. The chain has TRBV15 and TRBJ1-5; TRBD1 aligns across 8 bases. CDR3 coding DNA: TGTGCCACCAGCAGGGACAGGGACAATCAGCCCCAGCATTTT. Protein: CATSRDRDNQPQHF.